The T cell receptor beta chain under discussion was sequenced for a study of blood T cell repertoires in COVID-19. V lost 6 bases to trimming and J lost 6 bases; unmatched junction nucleotides: 8. The CDR3 runs 15 residues. Germline V gene sequence: CDR1 LNHDA, CDR2 SQIVND (reference sequence). Method: immunoSEQ multiplex PCR; TCRdb's copy keeps in-frame clones and lacks some. The sample lists about 150,000 clones; 86% were seen once. Input material: peripheral blood. This clonotype was obtained from a man aged 70-80 years with acute or convalescent COVID-19. The chain has TRBV19 and TRBJ1-4, with 9 nucleotides matching TRBD1. This CDR3 reads CASSPHRDRDEKLFF. For the CDR3, the DNA is TGTGCCAGTAGCCCCCACCGGGACAGGGATGAAAAACTGTTTTTT.